Following are 10 T cell receptor beta chains from one sample sequenced in a study of cytomegalovirus exposure and HLA in healthy donors. Primers included in the PCR were 60 Vbeta and 13 Jbeta primers. The method was immunoSEQ multiplex PCR; TCRdb's version includes in-frame clones alone and lacks a portion of them. Recorded for this sample: 150,000 to 250,000 clones. Sequenced material: PBMCs. These receptor sequences come from a boy aged 5-17 years in good health and CMV-seronegative.

The rearrangement links TRBV15 to TRBJ1-6; perhaps TRBD1 as D (6 bases). Germline loops: CDR1 LNHNV, CDR2 YYDKDF (reference sequence). The CDR3 runs 17 residues. Trimming pared 0 bases from V and 0 bases from J, leaving 9 bases between. CDR3 nucleotides: TGTGCCACCAGCAGAGATAGGACAGACTCCTATAATTCACCCCTCCACTTT. Translated: CATSRDRTDSYNSPLHF.

The chain carries TRBV6-6 and TRBJ1-5; 8 bases map to TRBD1. This CDR3 spans 15 amino acids. Germline CDR1 and CDR2: MNHNY and SVGAGI (reference sequence). The V segment lost 5 bases and the J segment 0 bases; nucleotides outside the gene matches: 3. CDR3 loop: CASSKQGVSNQPQHF. CDR3 bases: TGTGCCAGCAGTAAACAGGGGGTTAGCAATCAGCCCCAGCATTTT.

This CDR3 reads CASSARPTGFYNSPLHF. Here the CDR3 DNA reads TGTGCCAGCAGCGCAAGACCGACAGGTTTCTATAATTCACCCCTCCACTTT. The chain uses TRBV11-2 and TRBJ1-6, with a weak D call TRBD1 (6 bases). Trimming pared 5 bases from V and 3 bases from J, leaving 17 bases between. The germline CDR1 and CDR2 sequences are SGHAT and FQNNGV. This CDR3 region has 17 residues.

The chain has TRBV2 and TRBJ1-2; D not resolved. The V gene lost 5 bases and the J gene lost 8 bases, with 3 bases spanning the gap. This CDR3 has 9 residues. CDR1 and CDR2 from the germline V gene are SNHLY and FYNNEI. This CDR3 reads CASSQGYTF. The CDR3 DNA sequence: TGTGCCAGCAGTCAAGGCTACACCTTC.

The V gene is TRBV5-4, the J gene TRBJ2-3; 9 nucleotides line up with TRBD2. J gave up 2 bases and V 0 bases, and 4 bases lay outside the gene matches. The CDR3 has 16 residues. Per the germline V gene, CDR1 is SGHNT and CDR2 is YYREEE (reference sequence). CDR3 DNA: TGTGCCAGCAGCTTGGGTCGCGGGGGGGCCACAGATACGCAGTATTTT. Translated: CASSLGRGGATDTQYF.

The chain is built from TRBV11-1 and TRBJ1-6; D might be TRBD1 (6 bases). CDR3 size: 15 residues. Trimming removed 5 bases from V and 9 bases from J, with 17 bases in between. CDR1 SGHAT and CDR2 FQDESV come from the germline V gene (reference sequence). The CDR3 loop is CASSATGIDGSPLHF. In nucleotides, the CDR3 is TGTGCCAGCAGCGCCACAGGGATAGATGGTTCACCCCTCCACTTT.

The chain couples TRBV5-6 to TRBJ2-1; the match to TRBD2 covers 9 bases. V was pared by 4 bases and J by 8 bases, with 16 bases of the junction left unmatched. The germline gives CDR1 SGHDT, CDR2 YYEEEE. The CDR3 spans 17 residues. This CDR3 is CASSGGGPSGGKDEQFF. CDR3 coding DNA: TGTGCCAGCAGCGGTGGGGGGCCCAGCGGGGGGAAGGATGAGCAGTTCTTC.

The chain is built from TRBV6-5 and TRBJ1-2; D is uncertain. Germline CDR1 is MNHEY and CDR2 is SVGAGI. This CDR3 is built from 14 residues. Trimming pared 1 base from V and 6 bases from J, leaving 12 bases between. This CDR3 reads CASSYLNSPNGYTF. The CDR3 DNA sequence: TGTGCCAGCAGTTACTTAAACAGCCCTAATGGCTACACCTTC.

The rearrangement uses TRBV2 and TRBJ2-1, with TRBD2 matching 10 bases. This CDR3 contains 15 residues. Germline loops: CDR1 SNHLY, CDR2 FYNNEI. Losses at the gene ends were 8 bases for V and 5 bases for J; bases not matched to a gene: 9. This CDR3 is CASGPGLANHNEQFF. The CDR3 DNA is TGTGCCAGCGGACCGGGACTAGCGAACCACAATGAGCAGTTCTTC.

V usage is TRBV19 and J usage is TRBJ2-5, with 9 bases aligning to TRBD2. CDR3 size: 16 residues. Germline V gene sequence: CDR1 LNHDA, CDR2 SQIVND (reference sequence). Trimming cost V 3 bases and J 4 bases; bases outside gene matches: 9. Written as DNA, the CDR3 is TGTGCCAGTAGTATTCAGGGTTATAGCGGGGGAGAGACCCAGTACTTC. Its protein product is CASSIQGYSGGETQYF.